This T cell receptor (beta chain) was sequenced for a study of shared clonotypes between healthy human individuals. Sequencing was performed with immunoSEQ multiplex PCR; in TCRdb, only in-frame clones are kept and a portion is missing. The repertoire holds 2 million to 2.5 million clones, with approximately 96% as singletons. Germline CDR1 and CDR2: ENHRY and SYGVKD. V dropped 3 bases and J dropped 2; count of bases not matched to a gene: 5. The length of the CDR3 is 16 residues. This receptor was obtained from a man in his late teens or twenties in good health. Sequencing was carried out using naive CD4+ T cells sorted from blood. Specified subset: CD45RA+ positively selected. The chain recombines TRBV10-3 with TRBJ2-1; TRBD2 matches 9 bases. The CDR3 protein is CAISDPSGKAYNEQFF. CDR3 nucleotides: TGTGCCATCAGTGATCCTAGCGGGAAGGCCTACAATGAGCAGTTCTTC.